This T cell receptor (beta chain) stems from a study of blood T cell repertoires in COVID-19. Some clones are missing from TCRdb's copy, which holds only in-frame ones; the method was immunoSEQ multiplex PCR. Among a few hundred thousand clones listed, 65% to 90% were seen once. The CDR3 runs to 14 residues. Germline loops: CDR1 LNHDA, CDR2 SQIVND (reference sequence). V lost 5 bases to trimming and J lost 2 bases; unmatched junction nucleotides: 4. The rearrangement joins TRBV19 to TRBJ2-7; 9 bases fit TRBD1. Sequencing was done on a sample of PBMCs or T cells enriched from blood (not recorded which). This TCR was sampled from a man aged 25 to 40 who had recovered from COVID-19. Written as DNA, the CDR3 is TGTGCCAGTAGTCCGGGACAGGGCCCCTACGAGCAGTACTTC. Protein sequence: CASSPGQGPYEQYF.